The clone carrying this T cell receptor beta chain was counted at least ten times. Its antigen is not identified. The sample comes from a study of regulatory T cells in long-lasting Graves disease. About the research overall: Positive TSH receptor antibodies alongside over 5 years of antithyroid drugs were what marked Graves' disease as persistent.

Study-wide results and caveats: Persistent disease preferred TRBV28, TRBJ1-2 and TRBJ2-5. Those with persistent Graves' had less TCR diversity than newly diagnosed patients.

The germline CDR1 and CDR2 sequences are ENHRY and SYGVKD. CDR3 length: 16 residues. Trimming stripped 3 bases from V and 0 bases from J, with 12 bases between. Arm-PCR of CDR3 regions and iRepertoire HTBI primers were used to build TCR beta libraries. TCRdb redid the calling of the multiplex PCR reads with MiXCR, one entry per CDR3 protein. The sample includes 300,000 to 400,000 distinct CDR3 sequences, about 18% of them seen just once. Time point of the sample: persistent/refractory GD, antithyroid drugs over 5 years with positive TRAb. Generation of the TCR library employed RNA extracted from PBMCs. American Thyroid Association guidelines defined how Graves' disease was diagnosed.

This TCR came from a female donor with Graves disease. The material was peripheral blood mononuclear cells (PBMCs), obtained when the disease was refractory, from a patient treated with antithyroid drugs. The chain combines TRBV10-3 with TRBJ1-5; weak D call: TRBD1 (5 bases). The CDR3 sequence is CAISDGGVYSNQPQHF. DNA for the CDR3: TGTGCCATCAGTGACGGGGGGGTATATAGCAATCAGCCCCAGCATTTT.